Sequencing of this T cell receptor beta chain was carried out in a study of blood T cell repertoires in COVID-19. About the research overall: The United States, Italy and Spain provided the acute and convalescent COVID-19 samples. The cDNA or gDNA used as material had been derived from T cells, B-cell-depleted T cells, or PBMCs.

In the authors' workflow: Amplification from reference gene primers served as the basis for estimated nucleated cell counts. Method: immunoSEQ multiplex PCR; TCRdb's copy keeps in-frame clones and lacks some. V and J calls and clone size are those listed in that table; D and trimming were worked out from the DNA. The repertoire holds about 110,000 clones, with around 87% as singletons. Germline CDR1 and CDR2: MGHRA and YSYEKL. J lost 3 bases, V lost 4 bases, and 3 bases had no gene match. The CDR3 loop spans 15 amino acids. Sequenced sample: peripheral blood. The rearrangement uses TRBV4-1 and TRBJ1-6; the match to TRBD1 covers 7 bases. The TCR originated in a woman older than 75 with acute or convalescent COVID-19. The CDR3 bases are TGCGCCAGCAGCCCCAGGGGGGTCTATAATTCACCCCTCCACTTT. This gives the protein CASSPRGVYNSPLHF.